This T cell receptor beta chain derives from a study of control samples from healthy donors and cancer patients. The length of the CDR3 is 12 residues. Germline V gene lookup returns CDR1 LGHNA and CDR2 YNFKEQ. Trimming pared 0 bases from V and 9 bases from J, leaving 6 bases between. This table comes from immunoSEQ multiplex PCR, and its TCRdb copy is limited to in-frame clones, with some not included. Found here are around 150,000 clones, around 88% of them singletons; the top ten hold 1.5% to 2%. This chain uses TRBV4-2 with TRBJ2-1; D unresolved. This clonotype originated in a man in his late teens or twenties in good health. The sequencing input was blood. CDR3 in amino acids: CASSQDSREQFF. In DNA, the CDR3 is TGTGCCAGCAGCCAAGATAGTCGTGAGCAGTTCTTC.